The 20 T cell receptor beta chains below all came from one sample that was sequenced in a study of monozygotic twins with inflammatory bowel disease. TCRdb reprocessed the 5' RACE reads, with one entry per CDR3 protein and no DNA. This listing includes fewer than 450,000 distinct CDR3 sequences. The sample consisted of blood. These receptors were obtained from a human donor with ulcerative colitis or Crohn's disease, or a healthy co-twin of an affected twin (not recorded which).

The rearrangement links TRBV29-1 to TRBJ1-2. The germline gives CDR1 SQVTM, CDR2 ANQGSEA. The CDR3 loop spans 14 amino acids. The CDR3 here is CSVEIATSNYGYTF.

The chain uses TRBV9 and TRBJ2-4; TCRdb lists TRBD2, though no DNA is available to test this call. This CDR3 comprises 20 residues. Germline values: CDR1 SGDLS, CDR2 YYNGEE. The CDR3 loop reads CASSVPNIRQSSLVKNIQYF.

This chain connects TRBV2 to TRBJ1-5. From germline, CDR1 is SNHLY and CDR2 FYNNEI. This CDR3 is 13 amino acids long. The CDR3 sequence is CASMRYSNQPQHF.

The chain is built from TRBV5-5 and TRBJ2-7; TCRdb lists TRBD1, though no DNA is available to test this call. Germline CDR1 reads SGHKS; CDR2 reads YYEKEE (reference sequence). The CDR3 totals 15 residues. This CDR3 is CASSLGQGFTGEQYF. Based on the CDR3 plus reference TRBV5-5 and TRBJ2-7, the full variable domain is DAGVTQSPTHLIKTRGQQVTLRCSPISGHKSVSWYQQVLGQGPQFIFQYYEKEERGRGNFPDRFSARQFPNYSSELNVNALLLGDSALYLCASSLGQGFTGEQYFGPGTRLTVT.

This chain links TRBV29-1 with TRBJ2-7; TCRdb picks TRBD2, but there is no DNA to check that call. From germline, CDR1 is SQVTM and CDR2 ANQGSEA. CDR3 length: 12 residues. The CDR3 spells CSVSGGPYEQYF.

This rearrangement joins TRBV5-1 to TRBJ2-7; the D gene TCRdb calls, TRBD2, cannot be checked with no DNA. This CDR3 is 17 amino acids long. CDR1 and CDR2 from the germline V gene are SGHRS and YFSETQ. This CDR3 reads CASHGLAGPPGAYEQYF. The full variable domain, with the rest looked up from reference TRBV5-1 and TRBJ2-7, is KAGVTQTPRYLIKTRGQQVTLSCSPISGHRSVSWYQQTPGQGLQFLFEYFSETQRNKGNFPGRFSGRQFSNSRSEMNVSTLELGDSALYLCASHGLAGPPGAYEQYFGPGTRLTVT.

The chain employs TRBV11-2 and TRBJ1-5; the D gene TCRdb calls, TRBD1, cannot be checked with no DNA. Germline V lookup: CDR1 SGHAT, CDR2 FQNNGV. The CDR3 spans 15 residues. CDR3 amino acids: CASSPGRVSNQPQHF.

This chain connects TRBV7-9 to TRBJ1-5; absent DNA, TCRdb's TRBD1 call cannot be checked. Germline CDR1 SEHNR, CDR2 FQNEAQ (reference sequence). The length of the CDR3 is 17 residues. CDR3 sequence reads: CASSPIGTGVGNQPQHF. The full variable domain, its missing parts supplied by reference TRBV7-9 and TRBJ1-5, is DTGVSQNPRHKITKRGQNVTFRCDPISEHNRLYWYRQTLGQGPEFLTYFQNEAQLEKSRLLSDRFSAERPKGSFSTLEIQRTEQGDSAMYLCASSPIGTGVGNQPQHFGDGTRLSIL.

The chain joins TRBV10-3 to TRBJ2-5; TCRdb's D call, TRBD2, is unchecked because there is no DNA. This CDR3 is built from 18 residues. From germline, CDR1 is ENHRY and CDR2 SYGVKD. CDR3 sequence reads: CAISVKEEGTSGVEAQYF.

The V gene is TRBV19, the J gene TRBJ2-5; TCRdb designates TRBD2, a call that cannot be tested without DNA. The CDR3 is 16 residues long. Germline CDR1 is LNHDA and CDR2 is SQIVND (reference sequence). The CDR3 reads CASSIGGAGPQETQYF.

V usage is TRBV30 and J usage is TRBJ2-7; there is no DNA to check the TCRdb D call of TRBD1. The length of the CDR3 is 17 residues. CDR1 and CDR2 from the germline V gene are GTSNPN and SVGIG (reference sequence). This chain's CDR3 is CAWSAPGWTGISYEQYF.

The V call is TRBV28, the J call TRBJ1-1; TCRdb outputs TRBD1, but without DNA this stays unchecked. CDR1 MDHEN and CDR2 SYDVKM come from the germline V gene. The length of the CDR3 is 13 residues. The CDR3 is CASIPGGSVEAFF. Together with reference TRBV28 and TRBJ1-1, the CDR3 gives the full variable domain: DVKVTQSSRYLVKRTGEKVFLECVQDMDHENMFWYRQDPGLGLRLIYFSYDVKMKEKGDIPEGYSVSREKKERFSLILESASTNQTSMYLCASIPGGSVEAFFGQGTRLTVV.

This rearrangement joins TRBV7-9 to TRBJ1-1; TCRdb's D call of TRBD1 is untestable without DNA. Per germline, CDR1 SEHNR and CDR2 FQNEAQ (reference sequence). The CDR3 spans 13 residues. The CDR3 sequence is CASSYQGATEAFF.

This chain links TRBV5-1 with TRBJ2-3; TCRdb reports TRBD2, a call that lacks DNA to check it against. The length of the CDR3 is 15 residues. Germline CDR1 reads SGHRS; CDR2 reads YFSETQ. The CDR3 is CASSLASSGADTQYF.

The chain links TRBV5-1 to TRBJ1-1. The CDR3 is 14 amino acids. Per germline, CDR1 SGHRS and CDR2 YFSETQ. The CDR3 region is CASILGGGTTEAFF. The full variable domain, rest sourced from reference TRBV5-1 and TRBJ1-1, is KAGVTQTPRYLIKTRGQQVTLSCSPISGHRSVSWYQQTPGQGLQFLFEYFSETQRNKGNFPGRFSGRQFSNSRSEMNVSTLELGDSALYLCASILGGGTTEAFFGQGTRLTVV.

This chain's CDR3 is CASSSTGYSNQPQHF. The rearrangement links TRBV19 to TRBJ1-5; the TCRdb call, TRBD1, lacks DNA for checking. This CDR3 has 15 amino acids. Germline-derived CDR1 and CDR2 are LNHDA and SQIVND (reference sequence). Based on the CDR3 plus reference TRBV19 and TRBJ1-5, the full variable domain is DGGITQSPKYLFRKEGQNVTLSCEQNLNHDAMYWYRQDPGQGLRLIYYSQIVNDFQKGDIAEGYSVSREKKESFPLTVTSAQKNPTAFYLCASSSTGYSNQPQHFGDGTRLSIL.

The rearrangement joins TRBV28 to TRBJ2-2; TCRdb's D call, TRBD1, is unchecked because there is no DNA. This CDR3 is built from 16 residues. CDR1 and CDR2 (germline): MDHEN, SYDVKM. The CDR3 protein is CASVSVAGGIGGELFF.

J is TRBJ1-2 and V is TRBV29-1; TCRdb proposes TRBD1, but this gene call is untestable without DNA. The CDR3 covers 13 residues. Germline CDR1 is SQVTM and CDR2 is ANQGSEA. This CDR3 reads CSLTNPQGHGYTF.

The V call is TRBV4-3, the J call TRBJ2-1; TCRdb's D call, TRBD2, is unchecked because there is no DNA. From germline, CDR1 is LGHNA and CDR2 YSLEER. The CDR3 has 18 amino acids. The CDR3 loop reads CASSQFPPAGDDYNEQFF.

The chain carries TRBV20-1 and TRBJ1-6; TCRdb proposes TRBD1, but this gene call is untestable without DNA. Germline V lookup: CDR1 DFQATT, CDR2 SNEGSKA (reference sequence). The CDR3 is 14 amino acids. The CDR3 sequence: CSARTGSTNSPLHF.